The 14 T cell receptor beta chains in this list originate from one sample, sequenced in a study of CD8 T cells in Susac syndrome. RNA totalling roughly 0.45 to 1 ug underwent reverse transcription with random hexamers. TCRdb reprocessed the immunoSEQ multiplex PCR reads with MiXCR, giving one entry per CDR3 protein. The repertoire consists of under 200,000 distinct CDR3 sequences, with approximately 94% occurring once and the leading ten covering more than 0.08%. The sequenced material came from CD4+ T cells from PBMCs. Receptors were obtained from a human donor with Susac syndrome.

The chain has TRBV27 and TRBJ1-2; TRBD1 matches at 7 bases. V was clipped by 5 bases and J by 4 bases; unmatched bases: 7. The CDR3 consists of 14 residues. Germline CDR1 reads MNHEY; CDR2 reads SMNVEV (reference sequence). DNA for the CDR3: TGTGCCAGCAGTCCCGTGGGACAGTCCTATGGCTACACCTTC. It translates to CASSPVGQSYGYTF.

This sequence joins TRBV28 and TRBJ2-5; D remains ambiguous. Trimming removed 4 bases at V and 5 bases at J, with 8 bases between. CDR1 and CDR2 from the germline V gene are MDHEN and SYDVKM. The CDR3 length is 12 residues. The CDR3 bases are TGTGCCAGCAGTTGGGCTTTGGAGACCCAGTACTTC. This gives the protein CASSWALETQYF.

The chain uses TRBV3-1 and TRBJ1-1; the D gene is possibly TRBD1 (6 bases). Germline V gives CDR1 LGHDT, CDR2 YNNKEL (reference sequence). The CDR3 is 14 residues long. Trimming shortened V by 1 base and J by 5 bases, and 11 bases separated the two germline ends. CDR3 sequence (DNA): TGTGCCAGCAGCCAAGTTGGCAGGGGAACTGAAGCTTTCTTT. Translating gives CASSQVGRGTEAFF.

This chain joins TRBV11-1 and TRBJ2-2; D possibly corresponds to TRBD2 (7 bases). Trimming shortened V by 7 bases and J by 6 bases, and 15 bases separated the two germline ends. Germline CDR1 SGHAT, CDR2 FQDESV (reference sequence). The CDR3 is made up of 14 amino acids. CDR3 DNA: TGTGCCAGCACTAACCCGCGGGGGCCCGGGGAGCTGTTTTTT. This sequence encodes CASTNPRGPGELFF. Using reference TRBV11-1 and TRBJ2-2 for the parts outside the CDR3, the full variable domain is EAEVAQSPRYKITEKSQAVAFWCDPISGHATLYWYRQILGQGPELLVQFQDESVVDDSQLPKDRFSAERLKGVDSTLKIQPAELGDSAMYLCASTNPRGPGELFFGEGSRLTVL.

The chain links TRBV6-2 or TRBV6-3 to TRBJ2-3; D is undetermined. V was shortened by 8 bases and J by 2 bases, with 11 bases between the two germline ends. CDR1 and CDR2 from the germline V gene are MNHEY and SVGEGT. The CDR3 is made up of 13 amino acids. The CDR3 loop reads CASCLRFTDTQYF. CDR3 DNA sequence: TGTGCCAGCTGCCTGCGATTCACAGATACGCAGTATTTT.

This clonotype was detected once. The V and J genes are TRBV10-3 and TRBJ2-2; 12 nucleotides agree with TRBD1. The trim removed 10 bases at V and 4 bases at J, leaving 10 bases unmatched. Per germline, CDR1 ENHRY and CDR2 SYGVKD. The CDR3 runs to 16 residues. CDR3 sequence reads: CATLGQGAVSTGELFF. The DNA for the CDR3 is TGTGCCACCTTGGGACAGGGGGCCGTTAGCACCGGGGAGCTGTTTTTT.

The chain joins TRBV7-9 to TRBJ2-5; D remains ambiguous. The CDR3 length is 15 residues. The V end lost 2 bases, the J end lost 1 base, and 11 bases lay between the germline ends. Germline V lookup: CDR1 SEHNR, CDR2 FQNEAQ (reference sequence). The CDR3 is CASSLLPAFQETQYF. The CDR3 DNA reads TGTGCCAGCAGCTTACTCCCGGCCTTCCAAGAGACCCAGTACTTC.

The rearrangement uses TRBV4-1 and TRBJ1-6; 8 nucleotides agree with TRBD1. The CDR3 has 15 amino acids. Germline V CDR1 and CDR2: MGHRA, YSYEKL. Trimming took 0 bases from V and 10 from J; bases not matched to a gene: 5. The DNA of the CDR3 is TGCGCCAGCAGCCAAGATCCAGGGGGCGAGTCACCCCTCCACTTT. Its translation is CASSQDPGGESPLHF.

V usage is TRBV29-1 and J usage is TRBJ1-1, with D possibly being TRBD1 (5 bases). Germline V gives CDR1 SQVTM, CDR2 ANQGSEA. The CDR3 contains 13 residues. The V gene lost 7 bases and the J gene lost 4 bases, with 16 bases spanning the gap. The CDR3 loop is CSGRRGGGTEAFF. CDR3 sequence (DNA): TGCAGCGGGCGCCGAGGTGGGGGCACTGAAGCTTTCTTT.

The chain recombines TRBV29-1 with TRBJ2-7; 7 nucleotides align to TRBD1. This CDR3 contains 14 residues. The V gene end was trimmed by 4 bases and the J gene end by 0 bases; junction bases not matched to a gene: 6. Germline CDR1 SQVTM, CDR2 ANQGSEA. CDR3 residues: CSVVRGRGSYEQYF. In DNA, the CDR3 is TGCAGCGTTGTTAGGGGGCGCGGCTCCTACGAGCAGTACTTC.

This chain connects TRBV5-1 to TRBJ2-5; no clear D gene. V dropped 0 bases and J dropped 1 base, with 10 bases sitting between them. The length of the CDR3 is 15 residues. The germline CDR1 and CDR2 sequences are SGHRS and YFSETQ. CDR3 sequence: CASSLVGDPQETQYF. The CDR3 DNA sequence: TGCGCCAGCAGCTTGGTTGGGGATCCCCAAGAGACCCAGTACTTC.

The CDR3 spells CASSQDPRGAHTF. The CDR3 DNA is TGTGCCAGCAGCCAAGATCCAAGGGGCGCGCACACCTTC. J is TRBJ1-2 and V is TRBV4-2, with D possibly TRBD1 on 5 matching bases. The CDR3 is 13 residues long. V was shortened by 0 bases and J by 12 bases, with 14 bases between the two germline ends. CDR1 and CDR2 (germline): LGHNA, YNFKEQ.

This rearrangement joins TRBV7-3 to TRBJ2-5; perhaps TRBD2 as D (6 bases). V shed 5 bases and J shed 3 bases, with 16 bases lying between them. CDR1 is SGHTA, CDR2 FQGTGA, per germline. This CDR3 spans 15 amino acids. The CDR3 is CASSTVGGKKETQYF. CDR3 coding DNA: TGTGCCAGCAGCACGGTTGGGGGGAAGAAAGAGACCCAGTACTTC.

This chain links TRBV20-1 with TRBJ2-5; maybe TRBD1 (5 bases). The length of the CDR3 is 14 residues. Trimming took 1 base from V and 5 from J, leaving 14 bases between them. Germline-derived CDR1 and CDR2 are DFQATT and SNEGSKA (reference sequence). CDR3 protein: CSARVSGIGETQYF. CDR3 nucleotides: TGCAGTGCTAGAGTCTCAGGGATCGGTGAGACCCAGTACTTC.